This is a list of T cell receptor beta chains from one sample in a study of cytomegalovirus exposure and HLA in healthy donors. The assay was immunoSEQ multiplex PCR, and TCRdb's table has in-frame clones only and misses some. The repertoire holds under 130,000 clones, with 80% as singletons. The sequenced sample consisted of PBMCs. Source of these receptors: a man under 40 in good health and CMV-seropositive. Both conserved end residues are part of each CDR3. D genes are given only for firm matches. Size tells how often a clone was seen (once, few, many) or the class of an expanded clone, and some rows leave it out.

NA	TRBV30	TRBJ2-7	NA	CAWRPGHNYEQYF	TGTGCCTGGAGACCCGGACACAACTACGAGCAGTACTTC
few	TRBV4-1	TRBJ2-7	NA	CASSQERGGALSYEQYF	TGCGCCAGCAGCCAAGAGAGAGGAGGGGCTCTTTCCTACGAGCAGTACTTC
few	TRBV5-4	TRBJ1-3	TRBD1	CASSSLGQGVGTSSGNTIYF	TGTGCCAGCAGCAGCTTGGGACAGGGGGTCGGGACCAGCTCTGGAAACACCATATATTTT
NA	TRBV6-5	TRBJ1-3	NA	CASRTGGADGNTIYF	TGTGCCAGCAGAACCGGGGGGGCGGATGGAAACACCATATATTTT
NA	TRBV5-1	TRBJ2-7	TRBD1	CASSLSRTGPYEQYF	TGCGCCAGCAGCCTTTCCCGGACAGGGCCTTACGAGCAGTACTTC
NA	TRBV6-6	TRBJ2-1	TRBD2	CASSYSGGAGEQFF	TGTGCCAGCAGTTACAGCGGGGGGGCGGGTGAGCAGTTCTTC
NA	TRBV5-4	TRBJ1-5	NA	CASSFQGNQPQHF	TGTGCCAGCAGCTTCCAGGGCAATCAGCCCCAGCATTTT
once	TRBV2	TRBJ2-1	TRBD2	CASKEGRGPYNEQFF	TGTGCCAGCAAGGAAGGGAGGGGACCCTACAATGAGCAGTTCTTC
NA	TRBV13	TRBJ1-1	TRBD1	CASSLGGGRRSTEAFF	TGTGCCAGCAGCTTAGGAGGGGGCAGGAGGTCCACTGAAGCTTTCTTT
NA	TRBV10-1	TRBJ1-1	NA	CASRLTANTEAFF	TGCGCCAGCAGACTGACAGCGAACACTGAAGCTTTCTTT
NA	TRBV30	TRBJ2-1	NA	CAWRDYGRITDEQFF	TGTGCCTGGAGGGACTACGGTAGGATCACGGATGAGCAGTTCTTC
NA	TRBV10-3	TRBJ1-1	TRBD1	CAISTLDRAGNTEAFF	TGTGCCATCAGTACCCTGGACAGGGCGGGGAACACTGAAGCTTTCTTT
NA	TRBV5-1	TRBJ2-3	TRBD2	CASSVSGGAGDTQYF	TGCGCCAGCAGCGTTAGCGGGGGGGCAGGTGATACGCAGTATTTT